These 12 T cell receptor beta chains were all obtained from the same sample, sequenced in a study of blood T cell repertoires in COVID-19. TCRdb's copy holds only in-frame clones and misses some; the assay was immunoSEQ multiplex PCR. This table has 160,000 or so clones, more than 70% appearing once. The sequenced sample was peripheral blood. The receptors come from a man between 60 and 75 years old with acute or convalescent COVID-19.

This chain joins TRBV4-1 and TRBJ1-1, with a possible D match to TRBD1 (5 bases). The V gene's germline CDR1 is MGHRA and CDR2 YSYEKL. V dropped 9 bases and J dropped 0 bases, with 14 bases sitting between them. The CDR3 sequence is 14 residues long. CDR3 loop: CARSNRGLNTEAFF. For the CDR3, the DNA is TGCGCCAGGTCTAATAGGGGTTTGAACACTGAAGCTTTCTTT.

This clone has just one count. The chain couples TRBV10-3 to TRBJ1-5; no firm D call. The V end lost 8 bases, the J end lost 7 bases, and 15 bases lay between the germline ends. From germline, CDR1 is ENHRY and CDR2 SYGVKD. The CDR3 totals 13 residues. In DNA form, the CDR3 reads TGTGCCATCGGGCAGGTCCTGGGCCAGCCCCAGCATTTT. The encoded protein is CAIGQVLGQPQHF.

The rearrangement joins TRBV5-8 to TRBJ2-7; 11 bases agree with TRBD1. The junction had 5 bases not matched to a gene; V was cut back by 4 bases and J by 2 bases. The CDR3 is made up of 15 amino acids. Per the germline V gene, CDR1 is SGHTS and CDR2 is YDEGEE. The CDR3 spells CASSPGQGVPYEQYF. The CDR3 nucleotides are TGTGCCAGCAGCCCGGGACAGGGGGTTCCCTACGAGCAGTACTTC.

The chain combines TRBV5-1 with TRBJ2-7; the match to TRBD1 covers 8 bases. Germline CDR1 is SGHRS and CDR2 is YFSETQ. Germline trimming cut 0 bases from V and 6 bases from J; bases unmatched to any gene: 5. CDR3 size: 14 residues. CDR3 region: CASSLGQGIFEQYF. CDR3 DNA: TGCGCCAGCAGCTTGGGACAGGGGATCTTCGAGCAGTACTTC. The complete variable domain, with remaining parts taken from reference TRBV5-1 and TRBJ2-7, reads KAGVTQTPRYLIKTRGQQVTLSCSPISGHRSVSWYQQTPGQGLQFLFEYFSETQRNKGNFPGRFSGRQFSNSRSEMNVSTLELGDSALYLCASSLGQGIFEQYFGPGTRLTVT.

V and J are TRBV19 and TRBJ1-5; the D is unclear. This CDR3 comprises 15 residues. CDR1 is LNHDA and CDR2 is SQIVND in the germline V gene (reference sequence). Trimming took off 1 base at V and 2 bases at J, with 9 bases between the two ends. CDR3 coding DNA: TGTGCCAGTAGTATAGCCCAACGGGGCAATCAGCCCCAGCATTTT. It translates to CASSIAQRGNQPQHF.

This clone was found once. CDR3 region: CASSDREFAEQYF. Here the CDR3 DNA reads TGTGCCAGCAGCGACAGGGAGTTCGCCGAGCAGTACTTC. The chain carries TRBV2 and TRBJ2-7; TRBD1 matches 7 bases. V was clipped by 6 bases and J by 6 bases; unmatched bases: 8. Germline values: CDR1 SNHLY, CDR2 FYNNEI. CDR3 length: 13 residues.

This clone occurred a few times. V is TRBV15 and J is TRBJ1-5; the D gene is possibly TRBD1 (6 bases). The CDR3 sequence is 13 residues long. Per germline, CDR1 LNHNV and CDR2 YYDKDF (reference sequence). Deletions cut 3 bases from V and 8 bases from J, with 11 bases between. The CDR3 nucleotides read TGTGCCACCAGCAGGCGGGGGCCGGAGCCCCAGCATTTT. It yields the protein CATSRRGPEPQHF.

This chain connects TRBV11-2 to TRBJ1-1; 9 positions agree with TRBD1. Germline CDR1 reads SGHAT; CDR2 reads FQNNGV. V shed 0 bases, J shed 4 bases, and the junction held 3 bases outside the gene matches. The CDR3 has 15 amino acids. The CDR3 here is CASSLDLGQGTEAFF. CDR3 DNA sequence: TGTGCCAGCAGCTTAGATTTGGGACAGGGCACTGAAGCTTTCTTT.

This rearrangement joins TRBV5-1 to TRBJ2-7; D is possibly TRBD2 (6 bases). V was cut by 4 bases and J by 0 bases, with 14 bases left in between. CDR1 and CDR2 from the germline V gene are SGHRS and YFSETQ. The CDR3 has 15 amino acids. CDR3 nucleotide sequence: TGCGCCAGCAGCCCAACTCCCGGGAGCTCCTACGAGCAGTACTTC. Its translation: CASSPTPGSSYEQYF.

V and J are TRBV5-4 and TRBJ2-3; 11 bases are shared with TRBD2. Trimming removed 6 bases from V and 0 bases from J; junction bases left unmatched: 3. The germline V gene encodes CDR1 SGHNT and CDR2 YYREEE (reference sequence). This CDR3 has 15 residues. The CDR3 DNA follows: TGTGCCAGCACCCTAGCGGGGGGTAGCACAGATACGCAGTATTTT. Amino acid sequence: CASTLAGGSTDTQYF.

This rearrangement joins TRBV5-5 to TRBJ1-5; TRBD1 agrees at 10 bases. Unmatched junction bases numbered 5, after V lost 1 base and J lost 1 base. Germline V CDR1 and CDR2: SGHKS, YYEKEE (reference sequence). The CDR3 totals 17 residues. CDR3 nucleotides: TGTGCCAGCAGCTTGAGACAGGGGGCGGCAAGCAATCAGCCCCAGCATTTT. Its translation: CASSLRQGAASNQPQHF.

V gene TRBV18 combines with J gene TRBJ2-1; TRBD1 agrees at 8 bases. This CDR3 spans 13 amino acids. The V and J ends lost 3 bases and 7 bases, in that order; junction bases with no gene match: 2. Germline loops: CDR1 KGHSH, CDR2 LQKENI. CDR3 sequence reads: CASSPDRDNEQFF. DNA for the CDR3: TGTGCCAGCTCACCGGACAGGGATAATGAGCAGTTCTTC. The full variable domain, its missing parts supplied by reference TRBV18 and TRBJ2-1, is NAGVMQNPRHLVRRRGQEARLRCSPMKGHSHVYWYRQLPEEGLKFMVYLQKENIIDESGMPKERFSAEFPKEGPSILRIQQVVRGDSAAYFCASSPDRDNEQFFGPGTRLTVL.